Below, 15 T cell receptor beta chains from the same sample are listed, as sequenced in a study of shared clonotypes between healthy human individuals. Positively selected for CCR7, the CD45RO-negative cells used as naive CD8 cells excluded terminally differentiated effector memory CD45RA+ cells. Using immunoSEQ multiplex PCR, the repertoire was profiled, and TCRdb retains in-frame clones only, with some absent. Of around 1.9 million clones detected, 85% to 95% appear once; the ten largest clones hold around 1.7%. The sequenced material came from naive CD8+ T cells from PBMCs. The receptors shown here come from a man in his late teens or twenties in good health. Some clones in this sample may be carry-over from other donors' samples.

Turning to this clone: Other nucleotide sequences in the sample specify the same CDR3. The chain joins TRBV7-2 to TRBJ1-2; no clear D. Germline CDR1 reads SGHTA; CDR2 reads FQGNSA. The CDR3 is 12 amino acids. The germline V and J ends were trimmed by 5 bases and 3 bases, with 7 bases remaining between them. CDR3 region: CASSPRDYGYTF. CDR3 coding DNA: TGTGCCAGCAGCCCCCGGGACTATGGCTACACCTTC.

The chain combines TRBV6-4 with TRBJ1-4, with D maybe TRBD1 (5 bases). In germline, CDR1 is MRHNA, CDR2 SNTAGT. V was shortened by 0 bases and J by 11 bases, with 10 bases between the two germline ends. The CDR3 covers 13 residues. The CDR3 DNA follows: TGTGCCAGCAGTGACTCTGGGACTAGGAAACTGTTTTTT. Translation gives CASSDSGTRKLFF.

This chain joins TRBV27 and TRBJ2-7; 9 nucleotides line up with TRBD1. V lost 5 bases and J lost 2; bases outside the gene matches: 7. Germline loops: CDR1 MNHEY, CDR2 SMNVEV (reference sequence). The CDR3 consists of 15 residues. The CDR3 nucleotides read TGTGCCAGCAGTCACCCGGGACAGGGCCCCTACGAGCAGTACTTC. Translating gives CASSHPGQGPYEQYF.

The chain recombines TRBV7-9 with TRBJ1-1, with no clear D. The germline V gene encodes CDR1 SEHNR and CDR2 FQNEAQ (reference sequence). The germline V and J ends were trimmed by 5 bases and 8 bases, with 12 bases remaining between them. There are 12 residues in the CDR3. CDR3 amino acids: CASSQTGVEAFF. In DNA, the CDR3 is TGTGCCAGCAGCCAAACGGGCGTCGAAGCTTTCTTT.

The rearrangement joins TRBV6-6 to TRBJ1-1, with TRBD1 matching over 11 bases. The CDR3 has 16 amino acids. CDR1 is MNHNY, CDR2 SVGAGI, per germline (reference sequence). V shed 5 bases, J shed 6 bases, and the junction held 11 bases outside the gene matches. CDR3 protein: CASSPGQGGVLPEAFF. Written as DNA, the CDR3 is TGTGCCAGCAGTCCGGGACAGGGGGGGGTTTTGCCTGAAGCTTTCTTT.

CDR3 region: CASSLASVYSYNEQFF. For the CDR3, the DNA is TGTGCCAGCAGCTTAGCTAGCGTGTACTCCTACAATGAGCAGTTCTTC. The chain links TRBV13 to TRBJ2-1; TRBD2 might be the D (6 bases). This CDR3 contains 16 residues. Germline CDR1 reads PRHDT; CDR2 reads FYEKMQ (reference sequence). Trimming stripped 1 base from V and 0 bases from J, with 10 bases between.

The rearrangement uses TRBV28 and TRBJ1-1, with D possibly TRBD1 on 6 matching bases. The germline CDR1 and CDR2 sequences are MDHEN and SYDVKM. CDR3 length equals 15 residues. Trimming left V 7 bases short and J 4 bases short, with 19 bases between. CDR3 in amino acids: CASNPTIGGPTEAFF. The CDR3 nucleotides read TGTGCCAGCAACCCGACCATCGGGGGGCCCACTGAAGCTTTCTTT.

The CDR3 spells CASSDRTSGRAFRGTQYF. As DNA, the CDR3 is TGTGCCAGCAGTGACCGGACTAGCGGGAGGGCCTTTCGCGGGACCCAGTACTTC. V and J are TRBV25-1 and TRBJ2-5; 15 bases fit TRBD2. After removal of 3 bases from V and 7 bases from J, the junction contained 12 bases not matched to a gene. CDR1 MGHDK and CDR2 SYGVNS come from the germline V gene. This CDR3 has 18 amino acids. Supplemented by reference TRBV25-1 and TRBJ2-5, the full variable domain reads EADIYQTPRYLVIGTGKKITLECSQTMGHDKMYWYQQDPGMELHLIHYSYGVNSTEKGDLSSESTVSRIRTEHFPLTLESARPSHTSQYLCASSDRTSGRAFRGTQYFGPGTRLLVL.

The chain is built from TRBV5-5 and TRBJ1-5, with D unresolved. The CDR3 covers 16 residues. Trimming pared 4 bases from V and 0 bases from J, leaving 14 bases between. CDR1 and CDR2 (germline): SGHKS, YYEKEE (reference sequence). The CDR3 here is CASSPFVGYSNQPQHF. The CDR3 region has the DNA TGTGCCAGCAGCCCCTTCGTGGGTTATAGCAATCAGCCCCAGCATTTT.

This clone appeared once. The chain couples TRBV6-1 to TRBJ2-2; D unresolved. The V gene lost 6 bases and the J gene lost 6 bases, with 11 bases spanning the gap. CDR1 is MNHNS and CDR2 is SASEGT in the germline V gene. The CDR3 is 13 amino acids. Here the CDR3 reads CASRGPMAGELFF. In DNA, the CDR3 is TGTGCCAGCAGAGGACCCATGGCCGGGGAGCTGTTTTTT.

The J gene is TRBJ2-2, the V gene TRBV9; TRBD2 aligns across 11 bases. CDR3 size: 15 residues. Germline V gene lookup returns CDR1 SGDLS and CDR2 YYNGEE. Unmatched junction bases numbered 6, after V lost 4 bases and J lost 7 bases. CDR3 sequence reads: CASSFSGRVDGELFF. CDR3 DNA: TGTGCCAGCAGCTTTAGCGGGAGGGTGGACGGGGAGCTGTTTTTT.

The V gene is TRBV5-8, the J gene TRBJ1-2; TRBD1 agrees at 8 bases. Germline V gene lookup returns CDR1 SGHTS and CDR2 YDEGEE. Losses at the gene ends were 8 bases for V and 3 bases for J; bases not matched to a gene: 6. The CDR3 is 13 amino acids. The CDR3 spells CASPDRGYYGYTF. In nucleotides, the CDR3 is TGTGCCAGTCCCGACAGGGGATACTATGGCTACACCTTC.

This clone was counted only a few times. The chain employs TRBV4-1 and TRBJ1-1; tentatively, D is TRBD1 (5 bases). The CDR3 contains 14 residues. V dropped 4 bases and J dropped 4 bases, with 13 bases sitting between them. Germline CDR1 MGHRA, CDR2 YSYEKL. CDR3 protein: CASSPLTVGTEAFF. CDR3 DNA: TGCGCCAGCAGCCCCCTGACAGTTGGCACTGAAGCTTTCTTT.

The rearrangement links TRBV9 to TRBJ2-5; possible D gene TRBD2, 6 bases. V shed 3 bases and J shed 5 bases, with 26 bases lying between them. Germline V gene sequence: CDR1 SGDLS, CDR2 YYNGEE. CDR3 length equals 18 residues. CDR3 nucleotide sequence: TGTGCCAGCAGCGCCCTCCTCCCCCGCGGGATGCCCTGGGAGACCCAGTACTTC. It translates to CASSALLPRGMPWETQYF.

A remark on this clone: Other DNA sequences of this sample code for an identical CDR3. The CDR3 coding sequence is TGCGCCAGCAGCCAAGGAGGGCGGGAGGGGGATACGCAGTATTTT. Translating it yields CASSQGGREGDTQYF. The chain employs TRBV4-1 and TRBJ2-3, with 9 bases aligning to TRBD2. Germline CDR1 reads MGHRA; CDR2 reads YSYEKL. The V and J ends lost 1 base and 6 bases, in that order; junction bases with no gene match: 5. The length of the CDR3 is 15 residues.